These 14 T cell receptor beta chains share one sample of origin, sequenced in a study of shared clonotypes between healthy human individuals. The repertoire was sequenced with immunoSEQ multiplex PCR; TCRdb's copy has only in-frame clones and lacks some. The sample lists 2 million to 2.5 million clones, 93% seen once, with 0.3% to 0.4% in the top ten. What was sequenced was naive CD4+ T cells from PBMCs. Regarding subset: CD45RA+ positively selected. These receptors originate from a man aged 18-30 years in good health. Some clones in this sample may be carry-over from other donors' samples.

This clone is a singleton in its sample. The rearrangement links TRBV10-2 to TRBJ2-1, with TRBD2 as a possible D gene (5 bases). The CDR3 loop spans 15 amino acids. CDR1 is WSHSY and CDR2 is SAAADI in the germline V gene. Trimming took off 4 bases at V and 0 bases at J, with 10 bases between the two ends. The CDR3 DNA follows: TGCGCCAGCAGTGGAACTAGGAGCTCCTACAATGAGCAGTTCTTC. This encodes CASSGTRSSYNEQFF.

Details on this clone: The same CDR3 also results from other DNA sequences found in this sample. The J gene is TRBJ1-1, the V gene TRBV7-2, with a possible D match to TRBD1 (6 bases). CDR3 length equals 14 residues. Looked up from germline, CDR1 is SGHTA and CDR2 is FQGNSA. The V gene lost 1 base and the J gene lost 5 bases, with 11 bases spanning the gap. CDR3 in DNA: TGTGCCAGCAGCTTAGGCAGGGGCAGGACTGAAGCTTTCTTT. It specifies CASSLGRGRTEAFF.

Of note for this clone: Other DNA sequences in this specimen translate into the identical CDR3. This chain connects TRBV5-1 to TRBJ1-1, with unresolved D. The germline CDR1 and CDR2 sequences are SGHRS and YFSETQ. V dropped 0 bases and J dropped 2 bases, with 8 bases sitting between them. This CDR3 has 14 residues. The CDR3 region has the DNA TGCGCCAGCAGCTTGGCCACAGTTAACACTGAAGCTTTCTTT. It translates to CASSLATVNTEAFF.

This rearrangement joins TRBV9 to TRBJ1-2; TRBD1 matches at 10 bases. The V and J ends lost 3 bases and 7 bases, in that order; junction bases with no gene match: 21. This CDR3 comprises 19 residues. Germline lookup yields CDR1 SGDLS and CDR2 YYNGEE. The chain's CDR3 is CASSEGPGQGFGLSSGYTF. The CDR3 nucleotides are TGTGCCAGCAGCGAGGGGCCGGGACAGGGGTTTGGCCTTTCGTCTGGCTACACCTTC.

The J gene is TRBJ2-3, the V gene TRBV15; D may be TRBD1 (7 bases). The CDR3 sequence is 17 residues long. CDR1 and CDR2 (germline): LNHNV, YYDKDF (reference sequence). The V and J ends lost 1 base and 8 bases respectively, with 22 bases between them. The CDR3 DNA sequence: TGTGCCACCAGCAGAGCAGGGGCGGGACAGCTTTCTGGTACGCAGTATTTT. This sequence encodes CATSRAGAGQLSGTQYF. Together with reference TRBV15 and TRBJ2-3, the CDR3 gives the full variable domain: DAMVIQNPRYQVTQFGKPVTLSCSQTLNHNVMYWYQQKSSQAPKLLFHYYDKDFNNEADTPDNFQSRRPNTSFCFLDIRSPGLGDTAMYLCATSRAGAGQLSGTQYFGPGTRLTVL.

In this sample, this clone turned up a few times. Other DNA sequences of this sample code for an identical CDR3. The CDR3 here is CSVTGSSGNTIYF. The CDR3 DNA follows: TGCAGCGTGACCGGGAGCTCTGGAAACACCATATATTTT. The chain has TRBV29-1 and TRBJ1-3; D uncertain. Looked up from germline, CDR1 is SQVTM and CDR2 is ANQGSEA. The CDR3 is 13 residues long. Deletions cut 6 bases from V and 0 bases from J, with 9 bases between. Full variable domain (missing parts from reference TRBV29-1 and TRBJ1-3): SAVISQKPSRDICQRGTSLTIQCQVDSQVTMMFWYRQQPGQSLTLIATANQGSEATYESGFVIDKFPISRPNLTFSTLTVSNMSPEDSSIYLCSVTGSSGNTIYFGEGSWLTVV.

This chain links TRBV29-1 with TRBJ1-5, with D unresolved. CDR1 SQVTM and CDR2 ANQGSEA come from the germline V gene. V was cut by 6 bases and J by 6 bases, with 15 bases left in between. The CDR3 runs 13 residues. DNA for the CDR3: TGCAGCGTCGTCTTGGGAGAATTTCAGCCCCAGCATTTT. It encodes CSVVLGEFQPQHF.

This clone was observed a single time. V usage is TRBV5-1 and J usage is TRBJ2-1, with TRBD2 as a possible D gene (6 bases). The CDR3 runs to 16 residues. Germline lookup yields CDR1 SGHRS and CDR2 YFSETQ. V was cut by 0 bases and J by 5 bases, with 15 bases left in between. CDR3 in DNA: TGCGCCAGCAGCTTGGCGGGCAGGAGGGGAAACAATGAGCAGTTCTTC. It codes for CASSLAGRRGNNEQFF.

The chain joins TRBV7-2 to TRBJ1-2; D unresolved. V dropped 5 bases and J dropped 2 bases, with 12 bases sitting between them. From germline, CDR1 is SGHTA and CDR2 FQGNSA. The CDR3 is made up of 14 amino acids. The CDR3 DNA follows: TGTGCCAGCAGCCCCGGCCTGGGGAACTATGGCTACACCTTC. This gives the protein CASSPGLGNYGYTF.

The chain carries TRBV19 and TRBJ1-5; the D gene is possibly TRBD1 (5 bases). The CDR3 is 15 amino acids. Between the trimmed V and J ends, which lost 6 bases and 5 bases, there was a span of 17 bases. Germline CDR1 reads LNHDA; CDR2 reads SQIVND (reference sequence). The CDR3 DNA reads as TGTGCCAGTAGCGAATGGGGGGGAGCTCATCAGCCCCAGCATTTT. Residues: CASSEWGGAHQPQHF.

This clone was found once. This sequence joins TRBV29-1 and TRBJ2-4; D is undetermined. Germline V lookup: CDR1 SQVTM, CDR2 ANQGSEA. This CDR3 region has 14 residues. Trimming shortened V by 6 bases and J by 0 bases, and 12 bases separated the two germline ends. The CDR3 DNA follows: TGCAGCGTGGTAGGGCATTTAGCCAAAAACATTCAGTACTTC. Its protein product is CSVVGHLAKNIQYF.

This clone appeared a single time. V gene TRBV11-2 combines with J gene TRBJ1-1; D is ambiguous. Germline V gives CDR1 SGHAT, CDR2 FQNNGV. V lost 2 bases and J lost 2, with 9 bases in between. This CDR3 spans 14 amino acids. CDR3 protein: CASSLSGGNTEAFF. The DNA of the CDR3 is TGTGCCAGCAGCTTATCAGGTGGTAACACTGAAGCTTTCTTT.

The rearrangement links TRBV21-1 to TRBJ1-4. TRBV21-1 is a known pseudogene. The CDR3 has 15 amino acids. The CDR3 loop is CASSAGTVENEKLFF. The CDR3 nucleotides are TGTGCCAGCAGCGCCGGGACGGTAGAGAATGAAAAACTGTTTTTT.

The J gene is TRBJ2-1, the V gene TRBV28, with D possibly being TRBD2 (6 bases). Per the germline V gene, CDR1 is MDHEN and CDR2 is SYDVKM. CDR3 length: 14 amino acids. Deletions cut 6 bases from V and 10 bases from J, with 19 bases between. CDR3 nucleotide sequence: TGTGCCAGCAGCCCTTTTTCCAGGAGGGGAGAGCAGTTCTTC. Protein product: CASSPFSRRGEQFF.